This T cell receptor beta chain was retrieved from a study of cytomegalovirus exposure and HLA in healthy donors. About the study: The early release's HLA-typed donors yielded 65 million to 85 million unique TCRs. Broader study findings: The authors later linked a missense DCLRE1C variant to TCR beta V- and J-gene trimming.

The PCR had 60 Vbeta and 13 Jbeta primers. The protocol was immunoSEQ multiplex PCR, while the TCRdb copy is restricted to in-frame clones and leaves out a portion. The sample has under 150,000 clones, roughly 85% seen once; the top ten hold 1.5% to 1.9%. Germline CDR1 and CDR2: SGHAT and FQDESV (reference sequence). CDR3 size: 13 residues. Between the trimmed V and J ends, which lost 5 bases and 5 bases, there was a span of 12 bases. Turning to this clone: Its target is unknown.

The receptor's source is a man aged 40-49 years in good health and CMV-seronegative. Sequenced input: PBMCs. The chain recombines TRBV11-1 with TRBJ1-1; possible D gene TRBD1, 6 bases. CDR3 DNA sequence: TGTGCCAGCAGCGTCACAGGGTGGACTGAAGCTTTCTTT. Translation: CASSVTGWTEAFF.